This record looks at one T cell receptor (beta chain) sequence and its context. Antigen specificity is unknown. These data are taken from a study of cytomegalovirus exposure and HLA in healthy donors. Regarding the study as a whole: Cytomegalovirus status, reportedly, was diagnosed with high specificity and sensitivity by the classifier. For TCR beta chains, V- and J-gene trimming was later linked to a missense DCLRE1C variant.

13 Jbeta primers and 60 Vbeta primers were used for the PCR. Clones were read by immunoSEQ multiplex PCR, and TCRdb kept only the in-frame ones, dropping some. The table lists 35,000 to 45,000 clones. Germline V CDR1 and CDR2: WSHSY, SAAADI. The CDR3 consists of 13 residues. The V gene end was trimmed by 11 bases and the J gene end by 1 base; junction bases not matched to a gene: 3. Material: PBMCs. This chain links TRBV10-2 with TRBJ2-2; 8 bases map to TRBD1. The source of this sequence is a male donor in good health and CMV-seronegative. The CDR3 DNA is TGCGCCTCGACAGGGGTGAACACCGGGGAGCTGTTTTTT. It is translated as CASTGVNTGELFF.